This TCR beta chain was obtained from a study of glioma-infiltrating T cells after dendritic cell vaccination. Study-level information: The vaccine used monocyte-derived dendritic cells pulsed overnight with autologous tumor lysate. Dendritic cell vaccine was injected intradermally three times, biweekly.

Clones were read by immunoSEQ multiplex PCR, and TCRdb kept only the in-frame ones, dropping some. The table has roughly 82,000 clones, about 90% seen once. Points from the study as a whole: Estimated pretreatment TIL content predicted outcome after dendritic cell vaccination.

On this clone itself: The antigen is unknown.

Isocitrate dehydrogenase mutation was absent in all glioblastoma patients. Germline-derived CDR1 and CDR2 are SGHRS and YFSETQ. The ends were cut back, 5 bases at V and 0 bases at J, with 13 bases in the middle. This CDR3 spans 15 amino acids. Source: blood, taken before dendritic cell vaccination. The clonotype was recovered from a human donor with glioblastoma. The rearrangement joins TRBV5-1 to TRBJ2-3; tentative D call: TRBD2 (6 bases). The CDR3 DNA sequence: TGCGCCAGCAGTTCGTCGGGAGTGAGCACAGATACGCAGTATTTT. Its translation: CASSSSGVSTDTQYF. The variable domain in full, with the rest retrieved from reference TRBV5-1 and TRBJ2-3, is KAGVTQTPRYLIKTRGQQVTLSCSPISGHRSVSWYQQTPGQGLQFLFEYFSETQRNKGNFPGRFSGRQFSNSRSEMNVSTLELGDSALYLCASSSSGVSTDTQYFGPGTRLTVL.